The 32 T cell receptor beta chains given below trace back to one sample, sequenced in a study of metastatic and nonmetastatic thyroid tumors. Prior to thyroid surgery, none of the patients had received any treatment. TCRdb re-analyzed the PCR reads through MiXCR. The sample shows over 20,000 clones, over 9% of them seen only once. The sample consisted of blood. The receptors were gathered from a male donor with papillary thyroid cancer or a benign thyroid nodule (not recorded which). Some clones in this sample may be carry-over from other donors' samples.

The chain joins TRBV20-1 to TRBJ1-1; a possible D gene is TRBD1 (5 bases). Germline assignment: CDR1 DFQATT and CDR2 SNEGSKA (reference sequence). This CDR3 is built from 12 residues. The V and J ends lost 6 bases and 10 bases respectively, with 18 bases between them. CDR3 in DNA: TGCAGTGCCCCCGACATTTCGAGGGGAGCTTTCTTT. Translation: CSAPDISRGAFF.

This clone was detected many times. Other DNA sequences of this sample code for an identical CDR3. The J gene is TRBJ2-7, the V gene TRBV20-1; D call uncertain. This CDR3 is 13 amino acids long. V lost 4 bases and J lost 7, with 17 bases in between. CDR1 DFQATT and CDR2 SNEGSKA come from the germline V gene (reference sequence). This chain's CDR3 is CSATFSFHGEQYF. CDR3 nucleotide sequence: TGCAGTGCTACGTTTTCTTTCCATGGGGAGCAGTACTTC.

The rearrangement uses TRBV4-1 and TRBJ2-3; 7 nucleotides line up with TRBD2. Per the germline V gene, CDR1 is MGHRA and CDR2 is YSYEKL. This CDR3 region has 17 residues. Losses at the gene ends were 1 base for V and 1 base for J; bases not matched to a gene: 8. The CDR3 is CASSQGGGTSGTDTQYF. The CDR3, as DNA: TGCGCCAGCAGCCAAGGGGGGGGAACTAGCGGCACAGATACGCAGTATTTT.

This clone was detected many times. The chain combines TRBV20-1 with TRBJ1-5; 7 bases are a match to TRBD1. This CDR3 is built from 13 residues. Germline V gene data show CDR1 as DFQATT and CDR2 as SNEGSKA (reference sequence). After removal of 5 bases from V and 6 bases from J, the junction contained 7 bases not matched to a gene. The CDR3 loop is CSAPDRASQPQHF. As DNA, the CDR3 is TGCAGTGCTCCCGACAGGGCAAGTCAGCCCCAGCATTTT.

There are many counts of this clone. This chain uses TRBV27 with TRBJ2-1; 9 bases map to TRBD1. There are 12 residues in the CDR3. The ends lost 5 bases at V and 9 bases at J; junction bases unmatched: 2. Germline V gene lookup returns CDR1 MNHEY and CDR2 SMNVEV (reference sequence). The CDR3 nucleotides read TGTGCCAGCAGTACAGGGGGCCTTGAGCAGTTCTTC. Its protein product is CASSTGGLEQFF.

The table lists this clone with many counts. V is TRBV13 and J is TRBJ2-1, with D tentatively TRBD1 or TRBD2 (5 bases each). In germline, CDR1 is PRHDT, CDR2 FYEKMQ (reference sequence). V lost 0 bases and J lost 3, with 15 bases in between. This CDR3 spans 17 amino acids. CDR3 sequence reads: CASSLGGDRYYYNEQFF. The CDR3 DNA is TGTGCCAGCAGCTTAGGCGGGGACCGATACTACTACAATGAGCAGTTCTTC.

This chain uses TRBV19 with TRBJ2-1; D is perhaps TRBD1 (5 bases). Germline V gene data show CDR1 as LNHDA and CDR2 as SQIVND (reference sequence). The V gene lost 5 bases and the J gene lost 6 bases, with 8 bases spanning the gap. This CDR3 has 12 residues. The chain's CDR3 is CASSWGVNEQFF. In nucleotides, the CDR3 is TGTGCCAGTAGTTGGGGCGTCAATGAGCAGTTCTTC.

This clone was recorded a few times. The chain is built from TRBV15 and TRBJ2-3; 7 bases are a match to TRBD2. Germline values: CDR1 LNHNV, CDR2 YYDKDF (reference sequence). The CDR3 runs 16 residues. Losses at the gene ends were 0 bases for V and 3 bases for J; bases not matched to a gene: 6. As DNA, the CDR3 is TGTGCCACCAGCAGAGAAGGTGGCGGGAGTACAGATACGCAGTATTTT. Translating it yields CATSREGGGSTDTQYF.

This clone is termed medium-sized. CDR3 region: CASSLMGLNTEAFF. For the CDR3, the DNA is TGTGCCAGCAGTTTAATGGGGCTGAACACTGAAGCTTTCTTT. The V call is TRBV28, the J call TRBJ1-1; D might be TRBD1 (5 bases). Per the germline V gene, CDR1 is MDHEN and CDR2 is SYDVKM. The V and J ends lost 2 bases and 0 bases respectively, with 7 bases between them. The CDR3 consists of 14 residues.

This clone was counted many times. The chain carries TRBV19 and TRBJ1-5; D possibly corresponds to TRBD1 (6 bases). Per germline, CDR1 LNHDA and CDR2 SQIVND (reference sequence). The CDR3 is 13 residues long. The V and J ends lost 1 base and 7 bases respectively, with 8 bases between them. For the CDR3, the DNA is TGTGCCAGTAGTATAGTAGGGGGGCAGCCCCAGCATTTT. Encoded protein: CASSIVGGQPQHF.

The table lists this clone with many counts. The gene calls are TRBV27 and TRBJ2-7; tentatively, D is TRBD2 (5 bases). Germline-derived CDR1 and CDR2 are MNHEY and SMNVEV (reference sequence). The CDR3 runs 13 residues. Trimming took 6 bases from V and 0 from J, leaving 9 bases between them. The CDR3 sequence: CASRLAGSYEQYF. Here the CDR3 DNA reads TGTGCCAGCAGGCTAGCCGGCTCCTACGAGCAGTACTTC.

This chain joins TRBV11-2 and TRBJ1-5; no clear D. The CDR3 is 16 amino acids. Trimming took 5 bases from V and 0 from J, leaving 14 bases between them. Per germline, CDR1 SGHAT and CDR2 FQNNGV. CDR3 in amino acids: CASSIVRSYSNQPQHF. CDR3 DNA sequence: TGTGCCAGCAGCATAGTTAGAAGTTATAGCAATCAGCCCCAGCATTTT.

This clone was counted ten times or more. This chain connects TRBV6-1 to TRBJ2-1; 8 positions match TRBD2. Trimming removed 5 bases from V and 6 bases from J; junction bases left unmatched: 3. CDR1 is MNHNS, CDR2 SASEGT, per germline. This CDR3 is 13 amino acids long. DNA of the CDR3: TGTGCCAGCAGTCTCGGGACTAGCAATGAGCAGTTCTTC. It codes for CASSLGTSNEQFF.

This clone ranks as medium-sized (0.01 to 0.1%). This rearrangement joins TRBV12-3 or TRBV12-4 to TRBJ2-2; possibly TRBD1 for D (6 bases). CDR3 length: 15 amino acids. V dropped 3 bases and J dropped 0 bases, with 8 bases sitting between them. CDR3 bases: TGTGCCAGCAGTTTGGGGACACCGAACACCGGGGAGCTGTTTTTT. The encoded protein is CASSLGTPNTGELFF.

This clone has only a few counts. The gene calls are TRBV7-6 and TRBJ2-7; D possibly corresponds to TRBD1 (6 bases). CDR1 and CDR2 from the germline V gene are SGHVS and FNYEAQ. The CDR3 consists of 15 residues. Trimming removed 2 bases from V and 2 bases from J, with 13 bases in between. CDR3 residues: CASSLYNQGTYEQYF. The CDR3 DNA sequence: TGTGCCAGCAGCTTATATAACCAGGGGACCTACGAGCAGTACTTC.

The chain is built from TRBV11-2 and TRBJ1-6; no clear D gene. Trimming stripped 3 bases from V and 3 bases from J, with 9 bases between. CDR1 is SGHAT and CDR2 is FQNNGV in the germline V gene. The CDR3 runs 15 residues. The chain's CDR3 is CASSFAGLYNSPLHF. The CDR3, as DNA: TGTGCCAGCAGCTTTGCCGGGCTCTATAATTCACCCCTCCACTTT.

This clone was observed many times. The chain couples TRBV30 to TRBJ2-1; no clear D gene. Trimming removed 2 bases from V and 10 bases from J, with 15 bases in between. Looked up from germline, CDR1 is GTSNPN and CDR2 is SVGIG (reference sequence). The CDR3 length is 13 residues. CDR3 sequence: CAWSLERRSEQFF. In DNA, the CDR3 is TGTGCCTGGAGTCTTGAGCGCAGGAGCGAGCAGTTCTTC. The full variable domain, in which reference TRBV30 and TRBJ2-1 provide the parts outside the CDR3, is SQTIHQWPATLVQPVGSPLSLECTVEGTSNPNLYWYRQAAGRGLQLLFYSVGIGQISSEVPQNLSASRPQDRQFILSSKKLLLSDSGFYLCAWSLERRSEQFFGPGTRLTVL.

This clone has at least ten counts. This chain's CDR3 is CASSSMTTGGPTEAFF. The CDR3 DNA follows: TGTGCCAGCTCTTCTATGACAACAGGGGGTCCAACTGAAGCTTTCTTT. The rearrangement links TRBV18 to TRBJ1-1, with 8 positions matching TRBD1. The V gene's germline CDR1 is KGHSH and CDR2 LQKENI. CDR3 length: 16 residues. V lost 6 bases and J lost 5; bases outside the gene matches: 14.

This clone showed up just a few times. This chain uses TRBV7-2 with TRBJ1-2; D gene ambiguous. The CDR3 is 12 residues long. Trimming removed 5 bases from V and 2 bases from J, with 6 bases in between. CDR1 is SGHTA, CDR2 FQGNSA, per germline. For the CDR3, the DNA is TGTGCCAGCAGCCCGGAAAACTATGGCTACACCTTC. Protein sequence: CASSPENYGYTF.

Relative to its sample, this clone is medium-sized (0.01 to 0.1%). This rearrangement joins TRBV20-1 to TRBJ1-2, with D possibly being TRBD1 (6 bases). CDR1 and CDR2 (germline): DFQATT, SNEGSKA (reference sequence). The V end lost 4 bases, the J end lost 8 bases, and 14 bases lay between the germline ends. The CDR3 runs 12 residues. The CDR3 is CSANPGAVGYTF. CDR3 DNA sequence: TGCAGTGCTAATCCAGGGGCAGTAGGCTACACCTTC.

At least ten counts were recorded for this clone. This rearrangement joins TRBV11-2 to TRBJ1-6; D perhaps matches TRBD1 (6 bases). The CDR3 has 15 amino acids. Trimming removed 0 bases from V and 7 bases from J, with 10 bases in between. Germline lookup yields CDR1 SGHAT and CDR2 FQNNGV. CDR3 sequence reads: CASSLDTGRNSPLHF. The DNA for the CDR3 is TGTGCCAGCAGCTTAGATACAGGGAGGAATTCACCCCTCCACTTT.

By share of the sample, this clone is medium-sized. The V gene is TRBV5-1, the J gene TRBJ2-2; no clear D gene. The CDR3 runs 12 residues. Germline CDR1 reads SGHRS; CDR2 reads YFSETQ. Trimming removed 5 bases from V and 6 bases from J, with 8 bases in between. CDR3 protein: CASSVWAGELFF. The CDR3 nucleotides read TGCGCCAGCAGTGTCTGGGCCGGGGAGCTGTTTTTT.

V and J are TRBV30 and TRBJ1-2; the match to TRBD1 covers 10 bases. Germline values: CDR1 GTSNPN, CDR2 SVGIG (reference sequence). With 7 bases clipped from V and 6 bases from J, the junction kept 11 bases outside the gene matches. The CDR3 is 14 residues long. Here the CDR3 DNA reads TGTGCCTTTGACCCCGGGACAGGGGTCCATGGCTACACCTTC. It translates to CAFDPGTGVHGYTF.

This clone was seen a few times. This may be a read error, as it is one base from a much larger clone. In the same sample, other DNA sequences code for this CDR3. V gene TRBV9 combines with J gene TRBJ2-1; possibly TRBD1 for D (6 bases). CDR1 SGDLS and CDR2 YYNGEE come from the germline V gene. The CDR3 totals 15 residues. The CDR3 spells CASSQVGAAYNEQFF. The CDR3 bases are TGCGCCAGCAGCCAAGTGGGGGCTGCTTACAATGAGCAGTTCTTC.

This clone was seen only a few times. V gene TRBV20-1 combines with J gene TRBJ2-1, with unresolved D. CDR1 and CDR2 (germline): DFQATT, SNEGSKA (reference sequence). CDR3 length: 11 residues. Trimming pared 2 bases from V and 6 bases from J, leaving 5 bases between. DNA of the CDR3: TGCAGTGCTAGAAGGACCAATGAGCAGTTCTTC. This translates into CSARRTNEQFF.

For the CDR3, the DNA is TGTGCCAGCAGTCGGACAGATATAGAAGCTTTCTTT. Amino acids: CASSRTDIEAFF. This rearrangement joins TRBV12-3 or TRBV12-4 to TRBJ1-1, with D possibly being TRBD1 (6 bases). The CDR3 runs 12 residues. The germline V and J ends were trimmed by 5 bases and 8 bases, with 12 bases remaining between them.

Ten or more counts support this clone. This chain connects TRBV20-1 to TRBJ2-2; 7 bases agree with TRBD2. CDR1 is DFQATT and CDR2 is SNEGSKA in the germline V gene (reference sequence). The CDR3 has 14 residues. J lost 5 bases, V lost 3 bases, and 6 bases had no gene match. The CDR3 nucleotides read TGCAGTGCTAGGATGGCGGGAGTGACCGGGGAGCTGTTTTTT. It is translated as CSARMAGVTGELFF.

This clone has a count of ten or more. The chain recombines TRBV20-1 with TRBJ2-3; D is undetermined. The CDR3 is 15 residues long. Trimming cost V 1 base and J 1 base, with 12 bases left between them. Germline CDR1 DFQATT, CDR2 SNEGSKA (reference sequence). CDR3 bases: TGCAGTGCTAGAGTCCAGAAGAGAGGCACAGATACGCAGTATTTT. Its protein is CSARVQKRGTDTQYF.

This clone was counted ten times or more. The chain has TRBV5-1 and TRBJ2-3; no definite D call. Trimming cost V 4 bases and J 2 bases, with 8 bases left between them. This CDR3 region has 13 residues. CDR1 is SGHRS and CDR2 is YFSETQ in the germline V gene. Here the CDR3 reads CASSQWVTDTQYF. DNA for the CDR3: TGCGCCAGCAGCCAATGGGTCACAGATACGCAGTATTTT.

This clone was recorded many times. The chain employs TRBV9 and TRBJ2-7, with unresolved D. This CDR3 has 10 residues. In germline, CDR1 is SGDLS, CDR2 YYNGEE. V was clipped by 8 bases and J by 6 bases, with 9 bases between them. The CDR3 region is CARLVVEQYF. The CDR3, as DNA: TGTGCCAGATTGGTAGTCGAGCAGTACTTC.

The chain employs TRBV5-1 and TRBJ2-1; D unclear. Trimming removed 0 bases at V and 6 bases at J, with 10 bases between. Per the germline V gene, CDR1 is SGHRS and CDR2 is YFSETQ. CDR3 length equals 14 residues. The CDR3 bases are TGCGCCAGCAGCTTGGGACCATCCACCAATGAGCAGTTCTTC. Residues: CASSLGPSTNEQFF. The variable domain in full, with the rest retrieved from reference TRBV5-1 and TRBJ2-1, is KAGVTQTPRYLIKTRGQQVTLSCSPISGHRSVSWYQQTPGQGLQFLFEYFSETQRNKGNFPGRFSGRQFSNSRSEMNVSTLELGDSALYLCASSLGPSTNEQFFGPGTRLTVL.

This clone is labeled as medium-sized. The chain is built from TRBV6-1 and TRBJ2-3, with D perhaps TRBD1 or TRBD2 (5 bases each). Germline V gene sequence: CDR1 MNHNS, CDR2 SASEGT. V was trimmed by 6 bases and J by 2 bases, leaving 12 bases between them. The CDR3 extends over 14 amino acids. The CDR3 bases are TGTGCCAGCAGGGGGGACCGCTCCACAGATACGCAGTATTTT. Protein sequence: CASRGDRSTDTQYF.